The present T cell receptor beta chain was sequenced within a study of cytomegalovirus exposure and HLA in healthy donors. 13 Jbeta primers and 60 Vbeta primers were used for the PCR. Some clones are missing from TCRdb's copy, which holds only in-frame ones; the method was immunoSEQ multiplex PCR. The repertoire holds approximately 150,000 clones, with around 86% as singletons. The sequence was obtained from a woman aged 25-40 years in good health and CMV-seronegative. The sequenced sample consisted of PBMCs.

CDR3 loop: CASSQLQGDPYNEQFF. The CDR3 DNA is TGCGCCAGCAGCCAACTACAGGGGGACCCCTACAATGAGCAGTTCTTC. The V gene is TRBV4-1, the J gene TRBJ2-1; 8 nucleotides match TRBD1. The CDR3 loop spans 16 amino acids. J gave up 2 bases and V 2 bases, and 5 bases lay outside the gene matches. Germline V gives CDR1 MGHRA, CDR2 YSYEKL.